Following are 9 T cell receptor beta chains from one sample sequenced in a study of T cell repertoires in cytomegalovirus infection. Their specific antigens are unknown. TCRdb processed the reads anew with MiXCR; each CDR3 protein has one entry. This repertoire shows about 900,000 distinct CDR3 sequences, around 32% found once; its top ten account for about 14%. Sequencing was performed on cultured CD8+ T cells from PBMCs, taken from culture after CMV antigen stimulation. Source of these receptors: a human donor in good health (CMV status not recorded). Some clones in this sample may be carry-over from other donors' samples.

This clonotype has ten or more counts. The CDR3, as DNA: TGTGCCAGCACCTCTATGGGAACTAATGAAAAACTGTTTTTT. Translated, it gives CASTSMGTNEKLFF. The chain joins TRBV7-9 to TRBJ1-4; D unclear. In germline, CDR1 is SEHNR, CDR2 FQNEAQ (reference sequence). This CDR3 has 14 residues. The V gene lost 7 bases and the J gene lost 1 base, with 10 bases spanning the gap.

The CDR3 is CASKPDRADYGYTF. CDR3 DNA: TGTGCCAGCAAACCGGACAGGGCGGACTATGGCTACACCTTC. The chain has TRBV7-1 and TRBJ1-2; 8 positions agree with TRBD1. TRBV7-1 is marked as an open reading frame, function uncertain. The V and J ends lost 7 bases and 3 bases, in that order; junction bases with no gene match: 7. The CDR3 totals 14 residues.

The chain employs TRBV14 and TRBJ1-6, with TRBD1 matching 7 bases. Germline V lookup: CDR1 SGHDN, CDR2 FVKESK. V was pared by 4 bases and J by 0 bases, with 6 bases of the junction left unmatched. The CDR3 has 17 residues. CDR3 in DNA: TGTGCCAGCAGCCCGGGGACAGATTTCTCCTATAATTCACCCCTCCACTTT. Its translation is CASSPGTDFSYNSPLHF.

The rearrangement uses TRBV7-6 and TRBJ1-1, with 9 bases lining up with TRBD1. The V and J ends lost 4 bases and 0 bases, in that order; junction bases with no gene match: 6. This CDR3 has 16 residues. Germline V lookup: CDR1 SGHVS, CDR2 FNYEAQ. This chain's CDR3 is CASSSDRGTMNTEAFF. The CDR3, as DNA: TGTGCCAGCAGCTCGGACAGGGGAACTATGAACACTGAAGCTTTCTTT.

This clonotype showed up just a few times. This chain joins TRBV27 and TRBJ2-1; the match to TRBD1 covers 8 bases. Germline V gene lookup returns CDR1 MNHEY and CDR2 SMNVEV (reference sequence). V was clipped by 7 bases and J by 4 bases; unmatched bases: 9. The CDR3 spans 15 residues. The CDR3 DNA reads as TGTGCCAGCACAGACCGGGACAGGCCTTACAATGAGCAGTTCTTC. Translation: CASTDRDRPYNEQFF.

A few counts support this clonotype. The chain links TRBV4-1 to TRBJ2-2, with D tentatively TRBD1 or TRBD2 (5 bases each). The CDR3 has 15 residues. Germline V CDR1 and CDR2: MGHRA, YSYEKL. The germline V and J ends were trimmed by 1 base and 0 bases, with 6 bases remaining between them. CDR3 nucleotides: TGCGCCAGCAGCCAAGTGGGACCGAACACCGGGGAGCTGTTTTTT. Protein product: CASSQVGPNTGELFF.

The chain recombines TRBV5-5 with TRBJ1-1; possible D gene TRBD1, 5 bases. Looked up from germline, CDR1 is SGHKS and CDR2 is YYEKEE (reference sequence). Trimming removed 4 bases at V and 7 bases at J, with 11 bases between. CDR3 length: 12 amino acids. The CDR3, as DNA: TGTGCCAGCAGCCGGGGGGGTTTTGAAGCTTTCTTT. This encodes CASSRGGFEAFF. Complete variable domain (other parts from reference TRBV5-5 and TRBJ1-1): DAGVTQSPTHLIKTRGQQVTLRCSPISGHKSVSWYQQVLGQGPQFIFQYYEKEERGRGNFPDRFSARQFPNYSSELNVNALLLGDSALYLCASSRGGFEAFFGQGTRLTVV.

V usage is TRBV2 and J usage is TRBJ2-3; 10 bases map to TRBD2. V shed 5 bases and J 3 bases; nucleotides not matched to a gene: 5. Germline-derived CDR1 and CDR2 are SNHLY and FYNNEI. This CDR3 is 15 amino acids long. The CDR3 protein is CASSLLAGRTDTQYF. Here the CDR3 DNA reads TGTGCCAGCAGTCTACTAGCGGGGCGGACAGATACGCAGTATTTT.

Written as DNA, the CDR3 is TGTGCCAGCAGTTTATCGTCAGGGGCTCAGCCCCAGCATTTT. Its translation is CASSLSSGAQPQHF. The chain is built from TRBV27 and TRBJ1-5; weak D call: TRBD1 (6 bases). V lost 0 bases and J 6 bases, leaving 9 bases between the germline ends. CDR1 is MNHEY, CDR2 SMNVEV, per germline (reference sequence). This CDR3 is built from 14 residues.